The TCR beta chain described here comes from a study of blood T cell repertoires in COVID-19. In regard to this clone: One end of the junction varies from germline; a read error may be responsible.

The CDR3 extends over 17 amino acids. Germline V lookup: CDR1 SSHAT, CDR2 FNYEAQ (reference sequence). Per the original methods: Scientists estimated how many nucleated cells there were by amplifying reference gene primers. Assay: immunoSEQ multiplex PCR; the TCRdb copy retains only in-frame clones and omits some. The D gene and trimming were derived from the DNA, and the V and J assignments and clone size from that table. The table lists under 250,000 clones, 85% of them singletons. Sequenced material: peripheral blood. The sequence was collected from a woman aged 60-75 years with active or convalescent COVID-19. This sequence joins TRBV7-7 and TRBJ2-2, with 9 bases identical to TRBD2. The CDR3 sequence is CASSLGPAGGPPGELFF. CDR3 DNA sequence: TGTGCTAGCAGCTTAGGACCCGCGGGGGGGCCCCCCGGGGAGCTGTTTTTT.